Following are 10 T cell receptor beta chains from one sample sequenced in a study of blood T cell repertoires in COVID-19. Data came from immunoSEQ multiplex PCR; TCRdb stores just in-frame clones and leaves some out. The sample lists roughly 180,000 clones; about 83% were seen once. Input material: peripheral blood. Receptor source: a middle-aged man who had recovered from COVID-19.

V and J are TRBV5-1 and TRBJ1-6; a possible D gene is TRBD1 (6 bases). Trimming stripped 0 bases from V and 9 bases from J, with 13 bases between. Looked up from germline, CDR1 is SGHRS and CDR2 is YFSETQ. CDR3 length: 15 residues. The chain's CDR3 is CASSLAPGVGSPLHF. DNA for the CDR3: TGCGCCAGCAGCTTGGCCCCAGGGGTGGGTTCACCCCTCCACTTT.

V usage is TRBV7-2 and J usage is TRBJ2-7; 11 nucleotides line up with TRBD1. Germline CDR1 and CDR2: SGHTA and FQGNSA. The CDR3 is made up of 17 amino acids. Germline trimming cut 5 bases from V and 5 bases from J; bases unmatched to any gene: 14. The CDR3 loop reads CASSLGWWDRGRDEQYF. The CDR3 region has the DNA TGTGCCAGCAGCCTCGGGTGGTGGGACAGGGGGAGGGACGAGCAGTACTTC.

This chain connects TRBV9 to TRBJ2-3, with 7 bases matching TRBD1. Germline V CDR1 and CDR2: SGDLS, YYNGEE. This CDR3 spans 18 amino acids. Trimming took 0 bases from V and 7 from J; bases not matched to a gene: 17. The DNA for the CDR3 is TGTGCCAGCAGCGTAGGAGGGGGCGCGGGCACCAACACGAATACGCAGTATTTT. Translated: CASSVGGGAGTNTNTQYF.

The chain has TRBV19 and TRBJ2-2; 8 nucleotides line up with TRBD1. V was clipped by 5 bases and J by 5 bases; unmatched bases: 7. From germline, CDR1 is LNHDA and CDR2 SQIVND (reference sequence). The CDR3 spans 15 residues. This chain's CDR3 is CASSVQGARTGELFF. As DNA, the CDR3 is TGTGCCAGTAGTGTCCAGGGGGCGCGGACCGGGGAGCTGTTTTTT. Filled out from reference TRBV19 and TRBJ2-2, the complete variable domain reads DGGITQSPKYLFRKEGQNVTLSCEQNLNHDAMYWYRQDPGQGLRLIYYSQIVNDFQKGDIAEGYSVSREKKESFPLTVTSAQKNPTAFYLCASSVQGARTGELFFGEGSRLTVL.

The chain combines TRBV30 with TRBJ2-1, with a weak D call TRBD1 (6 bases). The CDR3 spans 13 residues. Trimming took 0 bases from V and 7 from J, leaving 10 bases between them. Germline V lookup: CDR1 GTSNPN, CDR2 SVGIG (reference sequence). The DNA for the CDR3 is TGTGCCTGGAGTGTACAGGGCCGGAATGAGCAGTTCTTC. The encoded protein is CAWSVQGRNEQFF. Variable domain in full (rest from reference TRBV30 and TRBJ2-1): SQTIHQWPATLVQPVGSPLSLECTVEGTSNPNLYWYRQAAGRGLQLLFYSVGIGQISSEVPQNLSASRPQDRQFILSSKKLLLSDSGFYLCAWSVQGRNEQFFGPGTRLTVL.

CDR3 loop: CASSLVASYGEQYF. DNA for the CDR3: TGTGCCAGCAGCTTAGTAGCCAGTTATGGCGAGCAGTACTTC. The rearrangement links TRBV7-2 to TRBJ2-7; no reliable D call. Germline V CDR1 and CDR2: SGHTA, FQGNSA. Trimming shortened V by 1 base and J by 6 bases, and 13 bases separated the two germline ends. This CDR3 has 14 residues.

This clone has a count of ten or more. The chain carries TRBV11-3 and TRBJ1-2; D not resolved. Germline loops: CDR1 SGHNT, CDR2 YENEEA. This CDR3 spans 14 amino acids. The V and J ends lost 0 bases and 2 bases respectively, with 7 bases between them. As DNA, the CDR3 is TGTGCCAGCAGCTTAGATGTCGGGAACTATGGCTACACCTTC. It specifies CASSLDVGNYGYTF.

The genes are TRBV27 and TRBJ1-6; D possibly corresponds to TRBD1 (5 bases). The V gene lost 5 bases and the J gene lost 7 bases, with 18 bases spanning the gap. Germline-derived CDR1 and CDR2 are MNHEY and SMNVEV (reference sequence). The CDR3 runs to 16 residues. The DNA of the CDR3 is TGTGCCAGCAGTGCGAGACAGATAGTGGAGAATTCACCCCTCCACTTT. Amino acid sequence: CASSARQIVENSPLHF.

This clone has just a few counts. The chain carries TRBV18 and TRBJ1-4; 9 bases agree with TRBD1. Trimming removed 3 bases from V and 7 bases from J; junction bases left unmatched: 0. This CDR3 has 13 amino acids. CDR1 is KGHSH, CDR2 LQKENI, per germline. CDR3 sequence reads: CASSPGQGEKLFF. The CDR3 DNA follows: TGTGCCAGCTCACCGGGACAGGGTGAAAAACTGTTTTTT. Looking up the rest from reference TRBV18 and TRBJ1-4 gives the full variable domain: NAGVMQNPRHLVRRRGQEARLRCSPMKGHSHVYWYRQLPEEGLKFMVYLQKENIIDESGMPKERFSAEFPKEGPSILRIQQVVRGDSAAYFCASSPGQGEKLFFGSGTQLSVL.

The rearrangement links TRBV4-2 to TRBJ2-5, with TRBD2 identical over 10 bases. With V trimmed by 1 base and J by 5 bases, 4 bases remained unmatched. The germline CDR1 and CDR2 sequences are LGHNA and YNFKEQ. CDR3 size: 15 residues. The CDR3 nucleotides read TGTGCCAGCAGCCAAGGTGGGACTAGCGCCGAGACCCAGTACTTC. Amino acid sequence: CASSQGGTSAETQYF.